This T cell receptor (beta chain) was sequenced for a study of human T cells and chemical hapten exposure. As for the study in general: Minor pooled library volume differences mainly drove per-sample TCR yield variation.

Trimming at V came to 7 bases and at J to 6 bases, leaving 6 bases not matched to a gene. CDR3 length: 14 residues. Germline lookup yields CDR1 MDHEN and CDR2 SYDVKM. This clonotype has just a few counts. Indicated time point: patch test 3, about 24 weeks after DPC sensitization. Treatment: therapeutic diphenylcyclopropenone sensitization with weekly scalp DPC. Researchers sampled blood before each patch test went on. One entry per CDR3 protein, called by TCRdb with MiXCR from the RACE reads. The repertoire consists of fewer than 100,000 distinct CDR3 sequences, with roughly 11% occurring once and the leading ten covering 0.85% to 1.2%.

The gene calls are TRBV28 and TRBJ1-6, with 7 bases identical to TRBD1. The material sequenced was whole blood, taken in connection with sensitization to the hapten diphenylcyclopropenone (DPC). The sequence was collected from a woman in her twenties or thirties with alopecia areata. Some clones in this sample may be carry-over from other donors' samples. CDR3 DNA: TGTGCCAGCAACCGGGCAGGGGGTAATTCACCCCTCCACTTT. Translating it yields CASNRAGGNSPLHF.